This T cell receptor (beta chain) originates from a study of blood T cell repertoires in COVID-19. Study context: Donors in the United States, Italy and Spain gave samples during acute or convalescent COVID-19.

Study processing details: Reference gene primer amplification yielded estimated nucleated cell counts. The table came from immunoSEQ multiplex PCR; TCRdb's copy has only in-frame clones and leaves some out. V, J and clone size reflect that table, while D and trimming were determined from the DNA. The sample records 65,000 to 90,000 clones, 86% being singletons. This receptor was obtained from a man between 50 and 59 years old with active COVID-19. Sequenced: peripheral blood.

This CDR3 reads CASSFGTSPARAFF. CDR3 in DNA: TGTGCCAGCAGTTTTGGGACATCGCCCGCCCGAGCTTTCTTT. The chain combines TRBV27 with TRBJ1-1, with D possibly matching TRBD1 (6 bases). Trimming removed 3 bases at V and 10 bases at J, with 18 bases between. Per germline, CDR1 MNHEY and CDR2 SMNVEV (reference sequence). The CDR3 extends over 14 amino acids.